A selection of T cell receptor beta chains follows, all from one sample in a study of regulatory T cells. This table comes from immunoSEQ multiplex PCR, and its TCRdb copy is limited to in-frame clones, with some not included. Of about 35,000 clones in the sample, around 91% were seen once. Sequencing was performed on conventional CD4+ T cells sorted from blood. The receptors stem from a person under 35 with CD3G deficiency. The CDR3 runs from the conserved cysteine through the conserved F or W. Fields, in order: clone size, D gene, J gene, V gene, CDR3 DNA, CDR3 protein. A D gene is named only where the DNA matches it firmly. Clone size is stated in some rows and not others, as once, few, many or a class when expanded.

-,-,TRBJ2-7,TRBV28,TGTGCCAGCAGTGGACGCGGGCGCGGCGAGCAGTACTTC,CASSGRGRGEQYF
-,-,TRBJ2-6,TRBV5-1,TGCGCCAGCAGCTTGGGTATAGCTGGGGCCAACGTCCTGACTTTC,CASSLGIAGANVLTF
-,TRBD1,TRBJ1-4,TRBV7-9,TGTGCCAGCAGCTTAGCCGACAGGGGTGAAAAACTGTTTTTT,CASSLADRGEKLFF
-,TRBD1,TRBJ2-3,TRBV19,TGTGCCAGTAGTAGAACGGGACAGGGCATCGTCACAGATACGCAGTATTTT,CASSRTGQGIVTDTQYF
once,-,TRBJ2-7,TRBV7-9,TGTGCCAGCAGCCCCCCGACGGCCCCCTACGAGCAGTACTTC,CASSPPTAPYEQYF
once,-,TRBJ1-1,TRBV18,TGTGCCAGCTCGCTCAGGGGAAGGACTGAAGCTTTCTTT,CASSLRGRTEAFF
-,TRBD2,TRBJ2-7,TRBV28,TGTGCCAGCAGTTTCATGGGGGGGAACTCCTACGAGCAGTACTTC,CASSFMGGNSYEQYF
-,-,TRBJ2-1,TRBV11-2,TGTGCCAGCAGCAAGCGGGCACTTTACAATGAGCAGTTCTTC,CASSKRALYNEQFF
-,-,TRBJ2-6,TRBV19,TGTGCCAGTAGTCCCGTACACCCTGGGGCCAACGTCCTGACTTTC,CASSPVHPGANVLTF
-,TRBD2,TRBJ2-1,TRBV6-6,TGTGCCAGCAGAGGGGCCAGAGGGCTAGCGGGAGGCGGGCAGTTCTTC,CASRGARGLAGGGQFF
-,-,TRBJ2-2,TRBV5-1,TGCGCCAGCAGCCCCGACGGGGTGGACACCGGGGAGCTGTTTTTT,CASSPDGVDTGELFF
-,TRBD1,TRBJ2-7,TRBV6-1,TGTGCCAGCGGAGACTGGGACAGTCCGCAGTACTTC,CASGDWDSPQYF
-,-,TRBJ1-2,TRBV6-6,TGTGCCAGCAGTTATCAAGTTTTCGGCTACACCTTC,CASSYQVFGYTF
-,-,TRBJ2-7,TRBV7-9,TGTGCCAGCAGCTTGGAGGAACGCTCCCAGCAGTACTTC,CASSLEERSQQYF
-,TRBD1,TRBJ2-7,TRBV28,TGTGCCAGCAGTCCTGGTCCCAGGGGGCGTAACGAGCAGTACTTC,CASSPGPRGRNEQYF
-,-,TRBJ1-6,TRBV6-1,TGTGCCAGCAGGATAGGCTCCTATAATTCACCCCTCCACTTT,CASRIGSYNSPLHF
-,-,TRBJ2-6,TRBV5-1,TGCGCCAGCAGCTTGGGCAACTCTGGGGCCAACGTCCTGACTTTC,CASSLGNSGANVLTF
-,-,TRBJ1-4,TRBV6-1,TGTGCCAGCAGTGAAGTGGTGGATGAAAAACTGTTTTTT,CASSEVVDEKLFF
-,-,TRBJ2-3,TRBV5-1,TGCGCCAGCAGCTTGGGAGGTAAAGGGACAGATACGCAGTATTTT,CASSLGGKGTDTQYF
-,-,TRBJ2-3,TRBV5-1,TGCGCCAGCAGCTCCGAAGTGACTAGTGGGTTAGCAGATACGCAGTATTTT,CASSSEVTSGLADTQYF
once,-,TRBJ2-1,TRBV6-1,TGTGCCAGCAGTTATTTGGCCCCCCCCGATGAGCAGTTCTTC,CASSYLAPPDEQFF
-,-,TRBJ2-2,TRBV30,TGTGCCTGGAGCCCCGTGGGAGCCGAGACCGGGGAGCTGTTTTTT,CAWSPVGAETGELFF
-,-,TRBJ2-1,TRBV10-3,TGTGCCATCGGGGGGCGGTGGGATGAGCAGTTCTTC,CAIGGRWDEQFF
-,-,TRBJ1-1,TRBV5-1,TGCGCCAGCAGCTTGCACGGGGACACTGAAGCTTTCTTT,CASSLHGDTEAFF
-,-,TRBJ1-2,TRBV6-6,TGTGCCAGCAGAGAAACAGTGCGTGGCTACACCTTC,CASRETVRGYTF
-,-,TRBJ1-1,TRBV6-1,TGTGCCAGCAGCTGGGTCTACACTGAAGCTTTCTTT,CASSWVYTEAFF
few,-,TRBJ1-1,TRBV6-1,TGTGCCTCCGCCGGGGGCCTGAGTACTGAAGCTTTCTTT,CASAGGLSTEAFF
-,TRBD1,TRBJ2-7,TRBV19,TGTGCCAGTAGTACTCCTCGGGCCGGACAGGGGTTCCACGAGCAGTACTTC,CASSTPRAGQGFHEQYF
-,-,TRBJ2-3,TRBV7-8,TGTGCCAGCAGCTCCCGAGGGGGGGTAAGAACTAGCACAGATACGCAGTATTTT,CASSSRGGVRTSTDTQYF